The rows below give T cell receptor beta chains drawn from one sample of a study of CD8 T cells in Susac syndrome. TCRdb recomputed calls from the immunoSEQ multiplex PCR reads with MiXCR, one row per CDR3 protein. The sample yields over 100,000 distinct CDR3 sequences, roughly 92% seen once. The sample was CD8+ T cells from PBMCs. These receptor sequences come from a human donor in good health. CDR3s include the opening cysteine and the closing phenylalanine or tryptophan. D genes are given only for firm matches. The size field is filled for only some rows; it gives once, few, many or a size class.

D: .
J: TRBJ1-1
size: .
V: TRBV7-9
DNA: TGTGCCAGCAGCTTAGAGGCAAAACAGGCTGAAGCTTTCTTT
CDR3: CASSLEAKQAEAFF

D: TRBD2
J: TRBJ2-5
size: .
V: TRBV20-1
DNA: TGCAGTGCTAGAGAACTAGCGGGACCTCAAGAGACCCAGTACTTC
CDR3: CSARELAGPQETQYF

D: .
J: TRBJ2-3
size: .
V: TRBV14
DNA: TGTGCCAGCAGCCAAGAAGGAGGGATGACAGATACGCAGTATTTT
CDR3: CASSQEGGMTDTQYF

D: .
J: TRBJ1-6
size: .
V: TRBV12-3/TRBV12-4
DNA: TGTGCCAGCAGTTTAGAAGAGGGGAATTCACCCCTCCACTTT
CDR3: CASSLEEGNSPLHF

D: .
J: TRBJ2-7
size: .
V: TRBV7-2
DNA: TGTGCCAGCAGCCCGTGGACGGCCTACGAGCAGTACTTC
CDR3: CASSPWTAYEQYF

D: .
J: TRBJ2-1
size: .
V: TRBV5-1
DNA: TGCGCCAGCAGCTTGAGAAGGGAGGACAATGGGCAGTTCTTC
CDR3: CASSLRREDNGQFF

D: .
J: TRBJ1-2
size: .
V: TRBV18
DNA: TGTGCCAGCTCACCAAACTCAGTTGAGGGCTACACCTTC
CDR3: CASSPNSVEGYTF

D: .
J: TRBJ2-3
size: .
V: TRBV12-3/TRBV12-4
DNA: TGTGCCAGCAGGGCTGATGAGGGCGCAACAGATACGCAGTATTTT
CDR3: CASRADEGATDTQYF

D: .
J: TRBJ2-7
size: .
V: TRBV6-2/TRBV6-3
DNA: TGTGCCAGCCGATCGGCAGGGGTCAACGAGCAGTACTTC
CDR3: CASRSAGVNEQYF

D: TRBD2
J: TRBJ2-5
size: .
V: TRBV5-1
DNA: TGCGCCAGCAGCTCCAGGGGACTAGCGGGAGGAGAGACCCAGTACTTC
CDR3: CASSSRGLAGGETQYF

D: TRBD2
J: TRBJ2-3
size: .
V: TRBV4-1
DNA: TGCGCCAGCAGCCAAGATAGCGGGGGGGCTCGGGATACGCAGTATTTT
CDR3: CASSQDSGGARDTQYF

D: .
J: TRBJ2-7
size: .
V: TRBV29-1
DNA: TGCAGCGTCGGAGGGGGGAAATCCTACGAGCAGTACTTC
CDR3: CSVGGGKSYEQYF

D: .
J: TRBJ1-2
size: .
V: TRBV12-3/TRBV12-4
DNA: TGTGCCAGCAGAGAACCCGCCTCAGGGCACTATGGCTACACCTTC
CDR3: CASREPASGHYGYTF

D: TRBD1
J: TRBJ1-1
size: .
V: TRBV5-4
DNA: TGTGCCAGCAGCTTCCAGGACAGGCCCAACACTGAAGCTTTCTTT
CDR3: CASSFQDRPNTEAFF

D: .
J: TRBJ1-1
size: .
V: TRBV2
DNA: TGTGCCAGCAGTGAGAGACAGCCGAACACTGAAGCTTTCTTT
CDR3: CASSERQPNTEAFF

D: TRBD2
J: TRBJ2-3
size: few
V: TRBV5-1
DNA: TGCGCCAGCAGCTTGCAACTAGCGGGAGATACAGATACGCAGTATTTT
CDR3: CASSLQLAGDTDTQYF

D: .
J: TRBJ1-3
size: once
V: TRBV20-1
DNA: TGCAGTGGCCAGGCTGGAAACACCATATATTTT
CDR3: CSGQAGNTIYF

D: .
J: TRBJ2-5
size: .
V: TRBV29-1
DNA: TGCAGCGTCGTCGGGGGAGCTGGTGGGTCAGAGACCCAGTACTTC
CDR3: CSVVGGAGGSETQYF

D: .
J: TRBJ1-1
size: .
V: TRBV27
DNA: TGTGCCAGCAGTCTTATGGGACATCTGAACACTGAAGCTTTCTTT
CDR3: CASSLMGHLNTEAFF

D: TRBD1
J: TRBJ2-7
size: few
V: TRBV27
DNA: TGTGCCAGCAGTTTCCGGGACAGAACCTACGAGCAGTACTTC
CDR3: CASSFRDRTYEQYF

D: TRBD2
J: TRBJ2-7
size: once
V: TRBV5-1
DNA: TGCGCCAGCAGCGGACTAGCGGGAGCCTACGAGCAGTACTTC
CDR3: CASSGLAGAYEQYF

D: .
J: TRBJ2-7
size: .
V: TRBV29-1
DNA: TGCAGCGTTGAAGGGGCAGGGGAAGAGCAGTACTTC
CDR3: CSVEGAGEEQYF

D: .
J: TRBJ2-5
size: .
V: TRBV29-1
DNA: TGCAGCGTGACCCCTCAAGAGACCCAGTACTTC
CDR3: CSVTPQETQYF

D: .
J: TRBJ2-2
size: .
V: TRBV9
DNA: TGTGCCAGCATGGGCACCGGGGAGCTGTTTTTT
CDR3: CASMGTGELFF

D: TRBD1
J: TRBJ1-1
size: .
V: TRBV7-3
DNA: TGTGCCAGCAGCTTAAGGGGGGGACAGAGCACTGAAGCTTTCTTT
CDR3: CASSLRGGQSTEAFF

D: TRBD2
J: TRBJ2-1
size: .
V: TRBV12-3/TRBV12-4
DNA: TGTGCCAGCAGCATTGGGGGACTAGCGGGATACCATGAGCAGTTCTTC
CDR3: CASSIGGLAGYHEQFF

D: .
J: TRBJ2-2
size: .
V: TRBV9
DNA: TGTGCCAGCAGCGTAGGGGGGGGGACAACCGGGGAGCTGTTTTTT
CDR3: CASSVGGGTTGELFF

D: TRBD1
J: TRBJ2-2
size: .
V: TRBV11-1
DNA: TGTGCCAGCAGCTCGAAACTGGGACAGGGTTCTGGGGAGCTGTTTTTT
CDR3: CASSSKLGQGSGELFF

D: TRBD2
J: TRBJ2-3
size: .
V: TRBV20-1
DNA: TGCAGTGCTAGGTTTTCCAGCGGGAGGGCCCAAGATACGCAGTATTTT
CDR3: CSARFSSGRAQDTQYF

D: .
J: TRBJ2-4
size: .
V: TRBV9
DNA: TGTGCCAGCAGCGTAGTTGGGGAGAAAGAAAACATTCAGTACTTC
CDR3: CASSVVGEKENIQYF

D: .
J: TRBJ1-4
size: .
V: TRBV6-6
DNA: TGTGCCAGCAGTAACGGACAGAGAGAAGGGGAAAAACTGTTTTTT
CDR3: CASSNGQREGEKLFF

D: TRBD2
J: TRBJ2-2
size: .
V: TRBV12-5
DNA: TGTGCTAGTGGCTGGGGTAGCGGGAGGGCCGGGACCGGGGAGCTGTTTTTT
CDR3: CASGWGSGRAGTGELFF

D: .
J: TRBJ1-2
size: .
V: TRBV29-1
DNA: TGCAGCGTTGGGGTATATGTCGGCCTTAGGGGCTACACCTTC
CDR3: CSVGVYVGLRGYTF

D: TRBD1
J: TRBJ1-2
size: once
V: TRBV29-1
DNA: TGCAGCGTGGGACAGGCTACGATCTATGGCTACACCTTC
CDR3: CSVGQATIYGYTF

D: .
J: TRBJ1-1
size: .
V: TRBV18
DNA: TGTGCCAGCTCACCACGAAGGACGATGAACACTGAAGCTTTCTTT
CDR3: CASSPRRTMNTEAFF

D: TRBD1
J: TRBJ1-1
size: .
V: TRBV6-5
DNA: TGTGCCAGCAGATACGCAGGGGGACACACTGAAGCTTTCTTT
CDR3: CASRYAGGHTEAFF

D: TRBD1
J: TRBJ1-3
size: .
V: TRBV7-9
DNA: TGTGCCAGCAGCTTAGTATCGGGACAGAACTCTGGAAACACCATATATTTT
CDR3: CASSLVSGQNSGNTIYF

D: .
J: TRBJ2-7
size: once
V: TRBV7-9
DNA: TGTGCCAGCAGCCTCGACGGGACTCACTCCTACGAGCAGTACTTC
CDR3: CASSLDGTHSYEQYF

D: TRBD2
J: TRBJ2-3
size: .
V: TRBV5-6
DNA: TGTGCCAGCAGCCTGCTTAGCGGGAGCGCGCGGGGAGATACGCAGTATTTT
CDR3: CASSLLSGSARGDTQYF

D: TRBD1
J: TRBJ2-7
size: .
V: TRBV4-1
DNA: TGCGCCAGCAGCCAAGAAAGGACAGGGTCCCACGAGCAGTACTTC
CDR3: CASSQERTGSHEQYF

D: .
J: TRBJ1-2
size: .
V: TRBV20-1
DNA: TGCAGTGCTAGAGAGCAGGACCGTGGACGCTATGGCTACACCTTC
CDR3: CSAREQDRGRYGYTF

D: TRBD1
J: TRBJ2-1
size: .
V: TRBV4-1
DNA: TGCGCCAGCAGCCAAGATCGGATGGACAGGGGATCTTACAATGAGCAGTTCTTC
CDR3: CASSQDRMDRGSYNEQFF

D: TRBD1
J: TRBJ1-6
size: .
V: TRBV5-1
DNA: TGCGCCAGCAGCTTGGCCAATGGACAGGGGGTGGATTCACCCCTCCACTTT
CDR3: CASSLANGQGVDSPLHF

D: .
J: TRBJ1-2
size: .
V: TRBV7-9
DNA: TGTGCCAGCAGCCAGGACGGCCTCTATGGCTACACCTTC
CDR3: CASSQDGLYGYTF

D: .
J: TRBJ2-5
size: .
V: TRBV11-1
DNA: TGTGCCAGCAGCCGAGAGGGCGGGGTTCAAGAGACCCAGTACTTC
CDR3: CASSREGGVQETQYF

D: .
J: TRBJ1-2
size: .
V: TRBV11-1
DNA: TGTGCCAGCAGCTTAACAGAGGGTCTCTATGGCTACACCTTC
CDR3: CASSLTEGLYGYTF

D: .
J: TRBJ1-6
size: .
V: TRBV5-6
DNA: TGTGCCAGCAGCGCCTACGGGAGCTCCTATAATTCACCCCTCCACTTT
CDR3: CASSAYGSSYNSPLHF

D: .
J: TRBJ1-1
size: once
V: TRBV20-1
DNA: TGCAGTGCTCTGATAGACAGGAGGGGCACTGAAGCTTTCTTT
CDR3: CSALIDRRGTEAFF

D: .
J: TRBJ2-1
size: .
V: TRBV20-1
DNA: TGCAGTGCTAGGAGTGGGGGTAGCCACAATGAGCAGTTCTTC
CDR3: CSARSGGSHNEQFF

D: TRBD2
J: TRBJ2-1
size: .
V: TRBV7-6
DNA: TGTGCCAGCAGCTTACTTGTGGCGGGGGGCTACAATGAGCAGTTCTTC
CDR3: CASSLLVAGGYNEQFF

D: TRBD1
J: TRBJ1-1
size: once
V: TRBV20-1
DNA: TGCAGTGCTAGACCCACGTCAGGGGGCATAGCTTTCTTT
CDR3: CSARPTSGGIAFF

D: TRBD2
J: TRBJ2-4
size: .
V: TRBV6-1
DNA: TGTGCCAGCACGGGGGGGAAGTCGAACATTCAGTACTTC
CDR3: CASTGGKSNIQYF

D: .
J: TRBJ1-5
size: .
V: TRBV2
DNA: TGTGCCAGCAATACAGGGCAGAGCCAGCCCCAGCATTTT
CDR3: CASNTGQSQPQHF

D: TRBD2
J: TRBJ2-1
size: .
V: TRBV14
DNA: TGTGCCAGCGGGAGGGCCAGGAATGAGCAGTTCTTC
CDR3: CASGRARNEQFF